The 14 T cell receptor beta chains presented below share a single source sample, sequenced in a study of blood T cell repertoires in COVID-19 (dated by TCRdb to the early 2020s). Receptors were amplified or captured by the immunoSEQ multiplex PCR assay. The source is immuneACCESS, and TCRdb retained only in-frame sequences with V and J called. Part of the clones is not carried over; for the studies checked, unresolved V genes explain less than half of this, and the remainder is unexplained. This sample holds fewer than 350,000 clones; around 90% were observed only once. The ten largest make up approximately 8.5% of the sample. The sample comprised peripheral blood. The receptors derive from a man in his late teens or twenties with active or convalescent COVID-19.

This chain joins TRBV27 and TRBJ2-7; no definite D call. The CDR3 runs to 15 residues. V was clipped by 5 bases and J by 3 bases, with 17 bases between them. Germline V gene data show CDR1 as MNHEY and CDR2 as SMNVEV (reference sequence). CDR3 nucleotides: TGTGCCAGCAGTGCGAGAGGCCAAGGCGGCTACGAGCAGTACTTC. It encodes CASSARGQGGYEQYF.

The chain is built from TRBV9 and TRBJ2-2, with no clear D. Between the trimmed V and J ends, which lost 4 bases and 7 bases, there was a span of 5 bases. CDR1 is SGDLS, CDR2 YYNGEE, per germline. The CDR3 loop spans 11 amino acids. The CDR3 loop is CASSLYGELFF. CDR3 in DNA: TGTGCCAGCAGCCTCTACGGGGAGCTGTTTTTT.

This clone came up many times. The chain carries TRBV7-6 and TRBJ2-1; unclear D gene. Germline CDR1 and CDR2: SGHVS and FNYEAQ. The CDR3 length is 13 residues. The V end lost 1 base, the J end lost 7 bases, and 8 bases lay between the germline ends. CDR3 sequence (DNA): TGTGCCAGCAGCTTAGGAGGTGAAAATGAGCAGTTCTTC. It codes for CASSLGGENEQFF. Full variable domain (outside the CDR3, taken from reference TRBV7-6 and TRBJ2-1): GAGVSQSPRYKVTKRGQDVALRCDPISGHVSLYWYRQALGQGPEFLTYFNYEAQQDKSGLPNDRFSAERPEGSISTLTIQRTEQRDSAMYRCASSLGGENEQFFGPGTRLTVL.

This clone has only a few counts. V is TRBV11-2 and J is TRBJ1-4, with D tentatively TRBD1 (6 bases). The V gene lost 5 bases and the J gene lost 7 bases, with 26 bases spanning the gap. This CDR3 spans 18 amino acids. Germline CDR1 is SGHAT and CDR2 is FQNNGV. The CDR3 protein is CASSRFSGDLGAGEKLFF. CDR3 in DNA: TGTGCCAGCAGCCGGTTTAGTGGAGATTTGGGGGCCGGTGAAAAACTGTTTTTT.

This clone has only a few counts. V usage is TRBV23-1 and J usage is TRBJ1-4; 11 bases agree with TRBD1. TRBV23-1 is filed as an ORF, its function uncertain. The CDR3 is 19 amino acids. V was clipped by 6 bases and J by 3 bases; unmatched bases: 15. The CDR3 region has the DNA TGCGCCAGCAGACCCGAGGACAGGACAGGGGGCATGGCTAATGAAAAACTGTTTTTT. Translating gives CASRPEDRTGGMANEKLFF.

Written as DNA, the CDR3 is TGTGCCAGTAGTAGGGACGGACTAGCAAGGAATGAGCAGTTCTTC. Its translation: CASSRDGLARNEQFF. J is TRBJ2-1 and V is TRBV19, with 8 nucleotides matching TRBD2. The V gene's germline CDR1 is LNHDA and CDR2 SQIVND (reference sequence). The CDR3 covers 15 residues. After removal of 4 bases from V and 7 bases from J, the junction contained 9 bases not matched to a gene.

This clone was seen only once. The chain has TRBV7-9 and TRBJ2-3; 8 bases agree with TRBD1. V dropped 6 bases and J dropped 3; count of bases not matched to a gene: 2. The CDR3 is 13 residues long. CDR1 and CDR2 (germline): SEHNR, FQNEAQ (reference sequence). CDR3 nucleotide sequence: TGTGCCAGCAGAGGGACAGGAACAGATACGCAGTATTTT. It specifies CASRGTGTDTQYF.

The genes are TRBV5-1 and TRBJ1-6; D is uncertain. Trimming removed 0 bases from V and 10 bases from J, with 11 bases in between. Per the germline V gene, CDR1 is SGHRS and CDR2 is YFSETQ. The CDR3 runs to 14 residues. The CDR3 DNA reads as TGCGCCAGCAGCTTGGACGGGAGTGGGTCACCCCTCCACTTT. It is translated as CASSLDGSGSPLHF.

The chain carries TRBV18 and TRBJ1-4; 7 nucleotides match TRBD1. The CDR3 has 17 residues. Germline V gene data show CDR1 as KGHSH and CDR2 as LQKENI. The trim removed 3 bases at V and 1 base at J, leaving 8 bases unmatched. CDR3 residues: CASSPSTGLRTNEKLFF. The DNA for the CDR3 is TGTGCCAGCTCACCTTCGACAGGGCTCCGAACTAATGAAAAACTGTTTTTT.

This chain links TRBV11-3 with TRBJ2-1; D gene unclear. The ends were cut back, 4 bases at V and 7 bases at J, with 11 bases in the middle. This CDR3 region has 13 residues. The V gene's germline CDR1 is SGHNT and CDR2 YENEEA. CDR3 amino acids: CASSSAEKNEQFF. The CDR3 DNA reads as TGTGCCAGCAGCTCCGCCGAGAAGAATGAGCAGTTCTTC.

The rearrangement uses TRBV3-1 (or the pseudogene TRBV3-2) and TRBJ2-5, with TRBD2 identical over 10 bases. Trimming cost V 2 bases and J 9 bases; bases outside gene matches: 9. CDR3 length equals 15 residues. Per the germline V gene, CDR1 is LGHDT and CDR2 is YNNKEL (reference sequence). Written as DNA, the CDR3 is TGTGCCAGCAGCCAACTACTAGCGGGGTCACGGGCCCAGTACTTC. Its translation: CASSQLLAGSRAQYF.

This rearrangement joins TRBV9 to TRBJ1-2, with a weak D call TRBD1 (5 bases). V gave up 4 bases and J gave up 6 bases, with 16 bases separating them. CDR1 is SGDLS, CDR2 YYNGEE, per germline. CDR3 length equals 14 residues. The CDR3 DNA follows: TGTGCCAGCAGCCCCGCCGGGGGGTTGAATGGCTACACCTTC. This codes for CASSPAGGLNGYTF.

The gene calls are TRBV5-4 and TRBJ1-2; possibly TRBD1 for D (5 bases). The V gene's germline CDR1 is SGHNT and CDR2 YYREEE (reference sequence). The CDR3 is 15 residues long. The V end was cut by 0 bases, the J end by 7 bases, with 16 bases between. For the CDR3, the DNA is TGTGCCAGCAGCTTGGGCCCGGGGGGAAGCCTTGGCTACACCTTC. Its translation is CASSLGPGGSLGYTF.

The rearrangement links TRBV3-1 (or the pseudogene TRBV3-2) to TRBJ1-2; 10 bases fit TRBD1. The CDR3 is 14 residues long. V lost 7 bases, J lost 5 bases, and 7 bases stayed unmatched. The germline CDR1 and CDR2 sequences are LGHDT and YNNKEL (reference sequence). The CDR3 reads CASTGTGAVYGYTF. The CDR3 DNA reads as TGTGCCAGCACCGGGACAGGGGCTGTTTATGGCTACACCTTC.